These 23 T cell receptor beta chains originate from one sample sequenced in a study of molecular identifiers for immune sequencing clone quantification (dated by TCRdb to between 2017 and 2018). The method behind the library was PCR. The instrument given in TCRdb is Illumina HiSeq 4000. TCRdb reworked the public reads: Q25 trimming with fastp, MiXCR clone assembly, productive beta chains retained. All rows with the same CDR3 protein become a single entry with the most common DNA and genes. The sample table records more than 6,000 distinct CDR3 sequences; roughly 15% of these occur just once. 2% to 2.5% of the sample belongs to the ten largest clones. Specimen: naive CD8+ T cells from blood, with Jurkat cell RNA spiked in. Per the publication, the cell subset or site label means: FACS-sorted CD8+CD4-CCR7+CD45RA+ naive T cells. The receptors shown here come from a human donor in good health. Some libraries in this study had Jurkat cell RNA spiked in.

The chain combines TRBV6-5 with TRBJ2-3; TRBD1 aligns across 11 bases. Germline lookup yields CDR1 MNHEY and CDR2 SVGAGI. Trimming removed 2 bases from V and 5 bases from J; junction bases left unmatched: 3. There are 15 residues in the CDR3. CDR3 amino acids: CASSYPGTGGDTQYF. The CDR3 coding sequence is TGTGCCAGCAGTTACCCCGGGACAGGGGGAGATACGCAGTATTTT.

By frequency in the sample, this clonotype is medium-sized. V gene TRBV7-9 combines with J gene TRBJ1-5; D not resolved. The V and J ends lost 1 base and 9 bases respectively, with 10 bases between them. This CDR3 has 13 amino acids. Germline-derived CDR1 and CDR2 are SEHNR and FQNEAQ (reference sequence). This CDR3 is CASSLGVGRPQHF. CDR3 nucleotides: TGTGCCAGCAGCTTAGGGGTGGGTCGGCCCCAGCATTTT.

This clonotype rates as medium-sized. The chain is built from TRBV6-2 or TRBV6-3 and TRBJ1-1; 8 bases are shared with TRBD1. The CDR3 is 13 residues long. CDR1 is MNHEY and CDR2 is SVGEGT in the germline V gene. The junction had 5 bases not matched to a gene; V was cut back by 7 bases and J by 4 bases. The CDR3 nucleotides are TGTGCCAGCAAGGACAGGGTGGGCACTGAAGCTTTCTTT. This gives the protein CASKDRVGTEAFF.

Regarding this clonotype: As the CDR3 is not closed by the conserved phenylalanine or tryptophan, this likely results from a read error. The V gene is TRBV2, the J gene TRBJ2-1; D may be TRBD1 or TRBD2 (5 bases each). The length of the CDR3 is 15 residues. Germline CDR1 reads SNHLY; CDR2 reads FYNNEI. Deletions cut 3 bases from V and 0 bases from J, with 9 bases between. CDR3 sequence (DNA): TGTGCCAGCAGTGAGACGAGGGGCTCCTACAATGAGCAGTTCCTC. It specifies CASSETRGSYNEQFL.

By frequency in the sample, this clonotype is medium-sized (0.01 to 0.1%). The genes are TRBV28 and TRBJ2-3; D is uncertain. V lost 5 bases and J 6 bases, leaving 9 bases between the germline ends. The CDR3 has 12 residues. The germline gives CDR1 MDHEN, CDR2 SYDVKM. CDR3 sequence: CASSPRRDTQYF. CDR3 bases: TGTGCCAGCAGTCCCCGCCGGGATACGCAGTATTTT. Based on the CDR3 plus reference TRBV28 and TRBJ2-3, the full variable domain is DVKVTQSSRYLVKRTGEKVFLECVQDMDHENMFWYRQDPGLGLRLIYFSYDVKMKEKGDIPEGYSVSREKKERFSLILESASTNQTSMYLCASSPRRDTQYFGPGTRLTVL.

This clonotype is medium-sized within its sample. The V gene is TRBV27, the J gene TRBJ2-3; D is undetermined. Deletions cut 3 bases from V and 0 bases from J, with 1 base between. CDR3 length equals 12 residues. Per the germline V gene, CDR1 is MNHEY and CDR2 is SMNVEV (reference sequence). CDR3 loop: CASSFSTDTQYF. CDR3 bases: TGTGCCAGCAGTTTTAGCACAGATACGCAGTATTTT.

Within the sample, this clonotype is medium-sized. This chain links TRBV19 with TRBJ2-3; 9 bases align to TRBD1. CDR1 and CDR2 from the germline V gene are LNHDA and SQIVND (reference sequence). With 5 bases clipped from V and 3 bases from J, the junction kept 9 bases outside the gene matches. CDR3 length equals 16 residues. DNA of the CDR3: TGTGCCAGTAGTTCCCCGGACAGGGGATCGACAGATACGCAGTATTTT. Translating gives CASSSPDRGSTDTQYF.

This clonotype was counted ten times or more. J is TRBJ2-7 and V is TRBV10-1; D is unresolved. The germline gives CDR1 WNHNN, CDR2 SYGVQD (reference sequence). Trimming pared 3 bases from V and 0 bases from J, leaving 6 bases between. The CDR3 is 13 amino acids. The CDR3 bases are TGCGCCAGCAGTGACCACAGCTCCTACGAGCAGTACTTC. It is translated as CASSDHSSYEQYF.

In this sample, this clonotype turned up many times. J is TRBJ2-5 and V is TRBV13; the match to TRBD2 covers 7 bases. The V and J ends lost 7 bases and 2 bases, in that order; junction bases with no gene match: 16. Germline-derived CDR1 and CDR2 are PRHDT and FYEKMQ (reference sequence). The CDR3 spans 17 residues. The CDR3 loop is CASIIRGGGETQETQYF. In nucleotides, the CDR3 is TGTGCCAGCATTATCCGCGGTGGGGGGGAGACTCAAGAGACCCAGTACTTC.

In its sample, this clonotype is medium-sized. The J gene is TRBJ2-5, the V gene TRBV13; D not certain. CDR1 and CDR2 (germline): PRHDT, FYEKMQ (reference sequence). The ends were cut back, 6 bases at V and 4 bases at J, with 21 bases in the middle. The CDR3 spans 16 residues. CDR3 nucleotides: TGTGCCAGCAGTCAAGTCCCAGCCGGAAGCCTAGAGACCCAGTACTTC. Encoded protein: CASSQVPAGSLETQYF.

This clonotype is judged medium-sized. The J gene is TRBJ2-3, the V gene TRBV6-5, with D tentatively TRBD1 or TRBD2 (5 bases each). The CDR3 contains 17 residues. CDR1 and CDR2 from the germline V gene are MNHEY and SVGAGI. The germline V and J ends were trimmed by 0 bases and 0 bases, with 13 bases remaining between them. In nucleotides, the CDR3 is TGTGCCAGCAGTTACTCTTCCAGAGGGGTTAGCACAGATACGCAGTATTTT. The encoded protein is CASSYSSRGVSTDTQYF.

This clonotype was observed many times. The chain links TRBV19 to TRBJ2-7, with D perhaps TRBD1 or TRBD2 (5 bases each). The CDR3 contains 15 residues. Per the germline V gene, CDR1 is LNHDA and CDR2 is SQIVND (reference sequence). V gave up 3 bases and J gave up 3 bases, with 15 bases separating them. Written as DNA, the CDR3 is TGTGCCAGTAGTATGGGGGAGTTTTATGACTACGAGCAGTACTTC. Encoded protein: CASSMGEFYDYEQYF.

Of note for this clonotype: A much larger clone differs from this one at a single base, so this may be a read error. This sequence joins TRBV7-9 and TRBJ2-2; D not resolved. The V gene lost 5 bases and the J gene lost 1 base, with 8 bases spanning the gap. The CDR3 length is 14 residues. Germline loops: CDR1 SEHNR, CDR2 FQNEAQ (reference sequence). CDR3 residues: CASSTWVNTGELFF. CDR3 bases: TGTGCCAGCAGCACATGGGTGAACACCGGGGAGCTGTTTTTT.

This clonotype was counted ten times or more. The rearrangement uses TRBV12-3 or TRBV12-4 and TRBJ2-2, with unresolved D. V lost 6 bases and J 5 bases, leaving 19 bases between the germline ends. The CDR3 contains 16 residues. The CDR3 DNA follows: TGTGCCAGCAGGACTCACGAGGCCCGAGGAACCGGGGAGCTGTTTTTT. Amino acids: CASRTHEARGTGELFF.

This clonotype is classed as medium-sized (0.01 to 0.1%). This rearrangement joins TRBV27 to TRBJ2-3; 11 positions agree with TRBD1. The CDR3 loop spans 14 amino acids. Trimming cost V 8 bases and J 4 bases; bases outside gene matches: 5. CDR1 and CDR2 from the germline V gene are MNHEY and SMNVEV (reference sequence). CDR3 nucleotide sequence: TGTGCCAGCTGGGACAGGGGGTGGGCAGATACGCAGTATTTT. Translated: CASWDRGWADTQYF.

Ten or more counts support this clonotype. The rearrangement joins TRBV24-1 to TRBJ2-1, with 10 positions matching TRBD2. In germline, CDR1 is KGHDR, CDR2 SFDVKD. The CDR3 spans 21 residues. After removal of 5 bases from V and 1 base from J, the junction contained 19 bases not matched to a gene. CDR3 loop: CATSGPAGGPKTTGSYNEQFF. The CDR3 DNA reads as TGTGCCACCAGTGGCCCAGCGGGAGGGCCCAAGACGACAGGGTCCTACAATGAGCAGTTCTTC.

By share, this clonotype counts as medium-sized. This sequence joins TRBV28 and TRBJ2-3; TRBD1 might be the D (6 bases). The CDR3 runs 17 residues. The germline V gene has CDR1 MDHEN and CDR2 SYDVKM. The V end lost 5 bases, the J end lost 6 bases, and 24 bases lay between the germline ends. CDR3: CASSTPSGQQALDTQYF. The CDR3 nucleotides are TGTGCCAGCAGTACCCCGTCGGGACAACAGGCCCTGGATACGCAGTATTTT.

For this clonotype: This may be a read error: a much more frequent sequence differs by one nucleotide. The genes are TRBV12-3 or TRBV12-4 and TRBJ2-5; D is unclear. This CDR3 contains 13 residues. The CDR3 region has the DNA TGTGCCAGCAGTTTATATGGGTACGAGACCCAGTCCTTC. It codes for CASSLYGYETQSF.

In its sample, this clonotype is medium-sized (0.01 to 0.1%). For the CDR3, the DNA is TGTGCCAGCAGTGAATTAACAGATACGCAGTATTTT. Residues: CASSELTDTQYF. The chain has TRBV28 and TRBJ2-3; no clear D. The CDR3 has 12 residues. V lost 5 bases and J lost 3, with 6 bases in between. Looked up from germline, CDR1 is MDHEN and CDR2 is SYDVKM.

This clonotype is termed medium-sized. This chain uses TRBV20-1 with TRBJ1-5, with no clear D. The V end lost 0 bases, the J end lost 7 bases, and 10 bases lay between the germline ends. The CDR3 sequence is 13 residues long. CDR1 and CDR2 (germline): DFQATT, SNEGSKA (reference sequence). The CDR3 DNA sequence: TGCAGTGCTAGAGAAGGATTTGGCCAGCCCCAGCATTTT. Translation: CSAREGFGQPQHF.

Within the sample, this clonotype is medium-sized. The J gene is TRBJ2-1, the V gene TRBV19; 8 bases are shared with TRBD1. The CDR3 sequence is 13 residues long. CDR1 is LNHDA, CDR2 SQIVND, per germline (reference sequence). Trimming took 4 bases from V and 16 from J; bases not matched to a gene: 12. The CDR3 DNA is TGTGCCAGTAGTACACGACAGGGGCGGAGCGTTTTCTTC. Translation gives CASSTRQGRSVFF.

This clonotype is classed as medium-sized. This chain uses TRBV20-1 with TRBJ2-2; D may match TRBD1 or TRBD2 (5 bases each). The V end was cut by 1 base, the J end by 5 bases, with 17 bases between. The CDR3 has 16 amino acids. The V gene's germline CDR1 is DFQATT and CDR2 SNEGSKA (reference sequence). CDR3 protein: CSARAPGRRGTGELFF. CDR3 coding DNA: TGCAGTGCTAGAGCCCCGGGACGACGAGGGACCGGGGAGCTGTTTTTT.

This chain joins TRBV2 and TRBJ2-7; D unclear. This CDR3 has 13 residues. Trimming shortened V by 2 bases and J by 2 bases, and 7 bases separated the two germline ends. Germline V CDR1 and CDR2: SNHLY, FYNNEI. DNA for the CDR3: TGTGCCAGCAGTGAAATTGAGGCCTACGAGCAGTACTTC. Translated: CASSEIEAYEQYF.